This TCR beta chain came from a study of T cell repertoires in cytomegalovirus infection. About the study: Indications of both CMV infection and matching HLA type were provided by public TCR beta signatures.

Germline V gene sequence: CDR1 SGDLS, CDR2 YYNGEE. Trimming removed 3 bases from V and 5 bases from J; junction bases left unmatched: 12. This CDR3 contains 16 residues. TCRdb fed the reads into MiXCR, producing one record per CDR3 protein. This sample has more than 500,000 distinct CDR3 sequences, with 16% found just once. The material sequenced was CD8+ T cells from PBMCs. The source is a human donor in good health (CMV status not recorded). Some clones in this sample may be carry-over from other donors' samples. V usage is TRBV9 and J usage is TRBJ1-2, with 8 nucleotides matching TRBD1. CDR3 amino acids: CASSAQLGRGHYGYTF. CDR3 in DNA: TGTGCCAGCAGCGCCCAATTGGGCAGGGGGCATTATGGCTACACCTTC. Full variable domain (missing parts from reference TRBV9 and TRBJ1-2): DSGVTQTPKHLITATGQRVTLRCSPRSGDLSVYWYQQSLDQGLQFLIQYYNGEERAKGNILERFSAQQFPDLHSELNLSSLELGDSALYFCASSAQLGRGHYGYTFGSGTRLTVV.